Here is one T cell receptor (beta chain) with its context. The data derive from a study of response to subunit inactivated influenza vaccine. TCRdb processed the RT-PCR reads anew with MiXCR; each CDR3 protein has one entry. The sample lists about 650,000 distinct CDR3 sequences, around a sixth seen once, with 11% in the top ten. This material consisted of PBMCs from blood, taken 12 days after vaccination. The receptor was isolated from a man between 50 and 59 years old who received an inactivated influenza vaccine.

CDR3 coding DNA: TGTGCCAGCAGTTTAGTGGGACAGGGAGGGATCAATGAGCAGTTCTTC. Amino acid sequence: CASSLVGQGGINEQFF. The chain couples TRBV28 to TRBJ2-1, with 9 positions matching TRBD1. The CDR3 covers 16 residues. V lost 2 bases and J lost 6; bases outside the gene matches: 8. Germline-derived CDR1 and CDR2 are MDHEN and SYDVKM. Drawing the rest from reference TRBV28 and TRBJ2-1, the complete variable domain is DVKVTQSSRYLVKRTGEKVFLECVQDMDHENMFWYRQDPGLGLRLIYFSYDVKMKEKGDIPEGYSVSREKKERFSLILESASTNQTSMYLCASSLVGQGGINEQFFGPGTRLTVL.